The 6 T cell receptor beta chains below come from one sample, sequenced in a study of OX40 agonist ivuxolimab in advanced cancers. Assay: immunoSEQ multiplex PCR; the TCRdb copy retains only in-frame clones and omits some. The sample lists about 61,000 clones, 82% occurring once. The sample was CD4+ or CD8+ T cells sorted from blood, taken in a trial of the OX40 agonist ivuxolimab. Every receptor here comes from an adult with an advanced solid tumor such as melanoma, head and neck, liver or kidney cancer.

The chain couples TRBV9 to TRBJ2-2; possibly TRBD2 for D (6 bases). The CDR3 contains 15 residues. Germline values: CDR1 SGDLS, CDR2 YYNGEE. V lost 0 bases and J lost 6, with 12 bases in between. The CDR3 region is CASSVAFRESGELFF. The CDR3 DNA is TGTGCCAGCAGCGTAGCTTTCCGGGAGTCCGGGGAGCTGTTTTTT.

The chain employs TRBV5-4 and TRBJ1-1; D uncertain. The germline V and J ends were trimmed by 4 bases and 6 bases, with 13 bases remaining between them. Germline V gene sequence: CDR1 SGHNT, CDR2 YYREEE (reference sequence). This CDR3 contains 13 residues. CDR3 in DNA: TGTGCCAGCAGCGTGCGAAGGGCGCCTGAAGCTTTCTTT. Translated, it gives CASSVRRAPEAFF.

This CDR3 reads CASARDRTPGPQHF. The CDR3 DNA is TGTGCCAGCGCCCGGGACAGGACCCCAGGGCCCCAGCATTTT. V usage is TRBV27 and J usage is TRBJ1-5, with TRBD1 identical over 8 bases. V shed 8 bases and J 9 bases; nucleotides not matched to a gene: 12. Germline V gene lookup returns CDR1 MNHEY and CDR2 SMNVEV (reference sequence). The CDR3 loop spans 14 amino acids.

This chain connects TRBV5-1 to TRBJ1-4; 7 bases match TRBD1. The J segment lost 5 bases and the V segment lost 0 bases, leaving 1 base of the junction unmatched. Germline-derived CDR1 and CDR2 are SGHRS and YFSETQ. This CDR3 has 14 amino acids. The CDR3 coding sequence is TGCGCCAGCAGCTTGGGACAGGGAAATGAAAAACTGTTTTTT. As protein: CASSLGQGNEKLFF.

V and J are TRBV7-9 and TRBJ1-1; TRBD1 matches 7 bases. The CDR3 totals 15 residues. V was clipped by 5 bases and J by 4 bases; unmatched bases: 10. Per germline, CDR1 SEHNR and CDR2 FQNEAQ (reference sequence). This CDR3 reads CASSRTGPGGTEAFF. The CDR3 DNA reads as TGTGCCAGCAGCCGGACCGGTCCAGGGGGCACTGAAGCTTTCTTT.

This clone appeared a few times. The chain joins TRBV5-1 to TRBJ2-3; unclear D gene. Trimming cost V 0 bases and J 5 bases, with 7 bases left between them. Germline values: CDR1 SGHRS, CDR2 YFSETQ. The length of the CDR3 is 13 residues. CDR3 protein: CASSLDWRDTQYF. For the CDR3, the DNA is TGCGCCAGCAGCTTGGACTGGAGAGATACGCAGTATTTT.